This TCR beta chain stems from a study of blood T cell repertoires in COVID-19. The assay was immunoSEQ multiplex PCR, and TCRdb's table has in-frame clones only and misses some. The repertoire holds about 120,000 clones, with 87% as singletons. This sequence originates from a woman aged 70-85 years with acute or convalescent COVID-19. The sequencing sample was made of peripheral blood.

This chain's CDR3 is CASSLTGVVALRRNTIYF. CDR3 nucleotides: TGTGCCAGCAGTCTGACAGGGGTCGTCGCCCTCCGTAGAAACACCATATATTTT. This chain connects TRBV28 to TRBJ1-3; 8 bases are shared with TRBD1. The CDR3 totals 18 residues. Germline CDR1 reads MDHEN; CDR2 reads SYDVKM. V was pared by 5 bases and J by 5 bases, with 17 bases of the junction left unmatched.